These 11 T cell receptor beta chains originate from one sample sequenced in a study of spatial heterogeneity in lung cancer (dated by TCRdb to the late 2010s). The time point label of this sample denotes: sample taken at primary tumor resection. Without any cell sorting, TCR sequencing was performed on whole RNA extracted either from tumor and nontumor lung tissue or from cryopreserved PBMC samples. To prepare the library, 5' RACE was applied. The instrument was a NextSeq 500. TCRdb reprocessing: public reads trimmed at Q25 with fastp, clones called with MiXCR, in-frame beta chains kept. CDR3 protein sequences are deduplicated, and each keeps its most common genes and DNA. In this sample the table shows approximately 82,000 distinct CDR3 sequences, roughly an eighth of which occur a single time. The ten largest make up around 4.3% of the sample. Material: PBMCs, obtained at surgery. Receptors were obtained from a male donor with early-stage non-small cell lung cancer.

The chain recombines TRBV10-3 with TRBJ2-7; D gene ambiguous. V shed 2 bases and J shed 0 bases, with 14 bases lying between them. The germline gives CDR1 ENHRY, CDR2 SYGVKD. This CDR3 has 16 amino acids. CDR3 in amino acids: CAISEVIMTNSYEQYF. The CDR3 nucleotides are TGTGCCATCAGTGAGGTCATAATGACCAACTCCTACGAGCAGTACTTC.

This clonotype was observed a few times. The chain is built from TRBV5-1 and TRBJ2-5; 10 bases fit TRBD2. CDR3 length: 17 amino acids. Germline assignment: CDR1 SGHRS and CDR2 YFSETQ. Germline trimming cut 2 bases from V and 5 bases from J; bases unmatched to any gene: 12. CDR3 loop: CASSFPVASGRRETQYF. CDR3 nucleotide sequence: TGCGCCAGCAGCTTTCCAGTCGCTAGCGGGAGACGGGAGACCCAGTACTTC.

J is TRBJ1-5 and V is TRBV7-9; no definite D call. CDR3 length equals 14 residues. Per germline, CDR1 SEHNR and CDR2 FQNEAQ (reference sequence). V was trimmed by 2 bases and J by 5 bases, leaving 10 bases between them. CDR3 sequence reads: CASSLNTPDQPQHF. CDR3 bases: TGTGCCAGCAGCTTAAACACCCCGGATCAGCCCCAGCATTTT.

This clonotype was detected many times. This chain connects TRBV29-1 to TRBJ1-1; 9 bases are a match to TRBD1. This CDR3 is built from 15 residues. Per germline, CDR1 SQVTM and CDR2 ANQGSEA. V lost 0 bases, J lost 1 base, and 3 bases stayed unmatched. The CDR3: CSVEDGGQGNTEAFF. CDR3 DNA: TGCAGCGTTGAAGATGGGGGACAGGGGAACACTGAAGCTTTCTTT.

The chain carries TRBV7-9 and TRBJ2-3; D may be TRBD1 (5 bases). V shed 5 bases and J shed 6 bases, with 12 bases lying between them. The CDR3 contains 13 residues. Germline lookup yields CDR1 SEHNR and CDR2 FQNEAQ (reference sequence). CDR3 coding DNA: TGTGCCAGCAGCCAGGGCCTGGCGGATACGCAGTATTTT. It translates to CASSQGLADTQYF.

This clonotype came up a few times. The genes are TRBV7-9 and TRBJ2-1; TRBD2 matches 12 bases. The trim removed 5 bases at V and 0 bases at J, leaving 8 bases unmatched. The CDR3 consists of 18 residues. Germline V CDR1 and CDR2: SEHNR, FQNEAQ (reference sequence). This CDR3 reads CASSVGLAGLYSYNEQFF. As DNA, the CDR3 is TGTGCCAGCAGCGTGGGACTAGCGGGCCTTTACTCCTACAATGAGCAGTTCTTC.

In its sample, this clonotype was seen a few times. V and J are TRBV10-3 and TRBJ2-1; tentatively, D is TRBD1 or TRBD2 (5 bases each). The germline CDR1 and CDR2 sequences are ENHRY and SYGVKD. This CDR3 has 14 amino acids. Trimming removed 8 bases at V and 2 bases at J, with 13 bases between. CDR3 sequence reads: CAIRGEAAYNEQFF. In nucleotides, the CDR3 is TGTGCCATCCGAGGGGAAGCGGCCTACAATGAGCAGTTCTTC.

This clonotype was seen more than once but under ten times. The chain combines TRBV5-6 with TRBJ2-7, with 11 bases matching TRBD2. This CDR3 is built from 15 residues. Germline trimming cut 2 bases from V and 4 bases from J; bases unmatched to any gene: 5. Germline V gene lookup returns CDR1 SGHDT and CDR2 YYEEEE. The CDR3 DNA follows: TGTGCCAGCAGCTTACCGGTAGCGGGAGGGTACGAGCAGTACTTC. Protein: CASSLPVAGGYEQYF.

The chain recombines TRBV29-1 with TRBJ2-6; D is undetermined. The ends were cut back, 0 bases at V and 2 bases at J, with 8 bases in the middle. The germline V gene has CDR1 SQVTM and CDR2 ANQGSEA. There are 15 residues in the CDR3. The CDR3 reads CSVEESVAGANVLTF. CDR3 bases: TGCAGCGTTGAAGAATCGGTAGCTGGGGCCAACGTCCTGACTTTC.

This clonotype showed up just a few times. This chain links TRBV7-8 with TRBJ1-1; 7 bases are shared with TRBD1. Germline V gene data show CDR1 as SGHVS and CDR2 as FQNEAQ. This CDR3 region has 12 residues. Trimming removed 7 bases from V and 9 bases from J; junction bases left unmatched: 8. CDR3 residues: CASTPLGQQAFF. The DNA of the CDR3 is TGTGCCAGCACCCCCCTGGGACAGCAAGCTTTCTTT. Full variable domain (outside the CDR3, taken from reference TRBV7-8 and TRBJ1-1): GAGVSQSPRYKVAKRGQDVALRCDPISGHVSLFWYQQALGQGPEFLTYFQNEAQLDKSGLPSDRFFAERPEGSVSTLKIQRTQQEDSAVYLCASTPLGQQAFFGQGTRLTVV.

The rearrangement links TRBV5-1 to TRBJ1-1; D possibly corresponds to TRBD1 (5 bases). The CDR3 spans 14 residues. Germline loops: CDR1 SGHRS, CDR2 YFSETQ. V gave up 4 bases and J gave up 4 bases, with 14 bases separating them. CDR3 sequence (DNA): TGCGCCAGCAGCCCAGGGCCGTCTAGCACTGAAGCTTTCTTT. Its protein is CASSPGPSSTEAFF.